The T cell receptor beta chain under discussion was sequenced for a study of blood T cell repertoires in COVID-19 (dated by TCRdb to the early 2020s). General notes on the study: The collaborator samples originated in the United States, Italy and Spain and spanned the acute and convalescent phases of COVID-19. The prospective study material was composed of cDNA or gDNA derived from T cells, B-cell-depleted T cells, or PBMCs. Where available, HLA class I and class II types were obtained from metadata supplied by the sample provider rather than from assay-based typing. The sample metadata nearly always contained a de-identified subject ID, COVID-19 status, age in years and sex. Deeply sampled blood TCRbeta repertoires from subjects exposed to, actively infected with, or recovered from COVID-19 were included in the dataset. The repertoires were released in a freely available public database meant as a resource for research on the immune response to SARS-CoV-2. Samples were obtained from the ongoing ImmuneRACE study (first 160 participants) and from about 1,300 subjects provided by 6 global collaborators. Study-wide findings and limitations: How much clinical and demographic metadata was included differed by source and by participant, and the metadata was provided uncurated.

In regard to this clone: Its specific antigen is unknown. No per-base quality is available; no much larger clone lies one base away.

TCRbeta CDR3 regions were amplified from genomic DNA by means of the immunoSEQ Assay, a bias-controlled multiplex PCR. The study's own analysis went as follows. The number of nucleated cells in each sample was estimated from the amplification of reference gene primers within the assay. Sequence reads were collapsed and filtered to measure the absolute abundance of every unique TCRbeta CDR3 rearrangement. Productive Simpson clonality was computed per sample as the square root of Simpson's diversity index over productive rearrangements. Held by TCRdb, this immuneACCESS table contains in-frame sequences only and omits some clones. Under half of the omission traces to an unresolved V gene where checked; the cause of the rest is unknown. V and J calls and clone size are those listed in that table; D and trimming were worked out from the DNA. The sample table lists 50,000 or so clones, 75% to 85% of them with a count of one. Around 17% of the sample is in the top ten clones.

Inclusive of the bounding cysteine and phenylalanine, the CDR3 is 15 residues long. Solely the CDR3 DNA is kept, with 45 bases framed from the first base. CDR1 and CDR2, looked up from the germline V gene, are KGHSH and LQKENI. V is clipped by 3 bases and J by 5 bases, and the sequence between their germline boundaries is 14 bases long. Collaborating institutions collected whole blood in K2EDTA tubes following their own protocols. For TCRbeta analysis, collaborators shipped samples as frozen whole blood, isolated PBMCs, or DNA extracted from either of those sample types. The sequenced material came from peripheral blood. This TCR was sampled from a man aged 40-49 years with acute or convalescent COVID-19. The chain is encoded by TRBV18 joined to TRBJ2-1; the best D guess is TRBD2, with 6 bases matching. The sequence in DNA is TGTGCCAGCTCACCTCGGCGGGATTCAGACAATGAGCAGTTCTTC. Translated, it reads CASSPRRDSDNEQFF.